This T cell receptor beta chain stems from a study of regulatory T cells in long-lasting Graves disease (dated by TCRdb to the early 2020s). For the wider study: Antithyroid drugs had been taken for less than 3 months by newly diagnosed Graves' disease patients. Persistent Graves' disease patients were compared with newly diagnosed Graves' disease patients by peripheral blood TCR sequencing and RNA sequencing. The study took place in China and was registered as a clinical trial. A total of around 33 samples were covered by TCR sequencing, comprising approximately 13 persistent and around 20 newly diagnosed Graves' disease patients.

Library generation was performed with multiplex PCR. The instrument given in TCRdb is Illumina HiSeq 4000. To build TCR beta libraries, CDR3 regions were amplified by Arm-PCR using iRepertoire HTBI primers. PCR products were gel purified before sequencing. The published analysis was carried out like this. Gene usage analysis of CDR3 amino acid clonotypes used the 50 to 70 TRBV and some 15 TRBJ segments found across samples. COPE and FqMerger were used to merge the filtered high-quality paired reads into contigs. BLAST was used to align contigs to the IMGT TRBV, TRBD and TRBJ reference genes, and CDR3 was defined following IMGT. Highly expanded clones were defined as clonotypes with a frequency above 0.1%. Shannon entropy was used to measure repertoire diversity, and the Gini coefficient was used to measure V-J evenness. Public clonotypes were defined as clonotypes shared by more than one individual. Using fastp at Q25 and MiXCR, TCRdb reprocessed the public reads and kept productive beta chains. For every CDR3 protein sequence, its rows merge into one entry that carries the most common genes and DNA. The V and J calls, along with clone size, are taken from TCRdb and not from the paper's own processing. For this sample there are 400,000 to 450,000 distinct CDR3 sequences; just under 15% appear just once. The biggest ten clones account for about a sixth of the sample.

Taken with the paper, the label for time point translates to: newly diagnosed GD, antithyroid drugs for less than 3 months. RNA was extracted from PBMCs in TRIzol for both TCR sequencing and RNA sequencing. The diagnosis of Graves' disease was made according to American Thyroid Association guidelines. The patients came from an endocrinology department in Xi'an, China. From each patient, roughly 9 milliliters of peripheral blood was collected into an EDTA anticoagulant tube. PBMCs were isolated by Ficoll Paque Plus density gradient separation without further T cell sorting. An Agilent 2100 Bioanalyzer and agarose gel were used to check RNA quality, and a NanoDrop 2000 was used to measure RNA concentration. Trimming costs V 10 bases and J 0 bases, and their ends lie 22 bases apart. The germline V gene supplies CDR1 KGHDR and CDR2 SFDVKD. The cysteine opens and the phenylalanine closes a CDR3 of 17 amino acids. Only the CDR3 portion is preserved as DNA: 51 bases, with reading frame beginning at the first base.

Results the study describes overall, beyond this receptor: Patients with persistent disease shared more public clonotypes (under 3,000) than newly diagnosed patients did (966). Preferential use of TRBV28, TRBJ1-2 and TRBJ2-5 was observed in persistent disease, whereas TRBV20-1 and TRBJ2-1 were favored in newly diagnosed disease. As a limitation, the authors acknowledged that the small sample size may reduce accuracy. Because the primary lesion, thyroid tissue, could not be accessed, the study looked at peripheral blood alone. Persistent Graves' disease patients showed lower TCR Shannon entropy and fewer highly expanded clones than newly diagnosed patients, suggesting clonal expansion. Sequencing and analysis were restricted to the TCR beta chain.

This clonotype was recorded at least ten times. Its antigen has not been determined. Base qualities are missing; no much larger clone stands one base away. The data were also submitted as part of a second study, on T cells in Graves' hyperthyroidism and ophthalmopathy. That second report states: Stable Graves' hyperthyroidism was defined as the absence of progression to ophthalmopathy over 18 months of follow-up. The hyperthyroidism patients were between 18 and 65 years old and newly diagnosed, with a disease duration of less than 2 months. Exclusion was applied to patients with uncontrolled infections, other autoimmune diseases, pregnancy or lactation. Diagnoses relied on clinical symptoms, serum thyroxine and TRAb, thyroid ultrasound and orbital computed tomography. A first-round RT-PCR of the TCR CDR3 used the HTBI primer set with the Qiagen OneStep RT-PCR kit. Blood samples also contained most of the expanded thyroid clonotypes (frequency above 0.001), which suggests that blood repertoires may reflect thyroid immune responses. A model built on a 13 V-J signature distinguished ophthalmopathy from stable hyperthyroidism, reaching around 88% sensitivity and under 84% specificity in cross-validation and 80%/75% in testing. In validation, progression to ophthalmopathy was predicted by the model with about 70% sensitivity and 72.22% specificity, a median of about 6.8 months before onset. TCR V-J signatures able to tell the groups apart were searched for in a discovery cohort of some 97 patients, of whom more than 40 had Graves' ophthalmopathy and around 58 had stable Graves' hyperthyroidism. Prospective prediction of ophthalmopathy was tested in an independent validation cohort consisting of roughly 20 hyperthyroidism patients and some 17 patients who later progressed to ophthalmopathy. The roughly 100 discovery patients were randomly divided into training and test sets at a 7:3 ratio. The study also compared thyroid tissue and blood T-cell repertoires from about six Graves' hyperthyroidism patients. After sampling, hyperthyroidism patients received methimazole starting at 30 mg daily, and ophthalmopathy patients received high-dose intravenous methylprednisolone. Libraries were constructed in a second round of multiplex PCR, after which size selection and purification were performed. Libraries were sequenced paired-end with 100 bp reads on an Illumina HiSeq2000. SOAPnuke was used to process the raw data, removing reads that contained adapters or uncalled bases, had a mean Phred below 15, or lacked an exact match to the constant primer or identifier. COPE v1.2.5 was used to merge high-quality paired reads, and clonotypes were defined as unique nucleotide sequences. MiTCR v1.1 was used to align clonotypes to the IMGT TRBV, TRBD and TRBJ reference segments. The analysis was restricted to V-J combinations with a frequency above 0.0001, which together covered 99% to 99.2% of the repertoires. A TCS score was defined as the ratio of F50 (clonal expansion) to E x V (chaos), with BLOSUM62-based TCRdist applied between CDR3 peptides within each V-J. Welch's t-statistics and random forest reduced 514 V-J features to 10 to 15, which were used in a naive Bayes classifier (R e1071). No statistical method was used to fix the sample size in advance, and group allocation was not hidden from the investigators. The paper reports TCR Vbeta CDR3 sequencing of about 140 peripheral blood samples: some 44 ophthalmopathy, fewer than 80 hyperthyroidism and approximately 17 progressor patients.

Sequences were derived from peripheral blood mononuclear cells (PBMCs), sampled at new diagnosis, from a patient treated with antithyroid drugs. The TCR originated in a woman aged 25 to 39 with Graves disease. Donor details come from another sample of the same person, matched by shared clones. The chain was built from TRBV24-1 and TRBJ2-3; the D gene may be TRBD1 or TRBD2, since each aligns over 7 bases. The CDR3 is CATGRSGTAVSTDTQYF. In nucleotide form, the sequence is TGTGCCACTGGTAGGAGCGGGACAGCCGTTAGCACAGATACGCAGTATTTT.